This T cell receptor beta chain was obtained from a study of sequential checkpoint blockade in melanoma. In the study overall: After both sequences, patients received maintenance nivolumab. Study-wide points: Pretreatment TIL clonality tracked with response in the nivolumab-first arm.

As for treatment: randomized to nivolumab then ipilimumab (arm A) or the reverse (arm B). This clone has a handful of counts. Its antigen is not known. Trimming took 5 bases from V and 11 from J, leaving 15 bases between them. Germline V gene lookup returns CDR1 MNHGY and CDR2 SAAAGT. The CDR3 contains 12 residues. Measured with immunoSEQ multiplex PCR; TCRdb has only the in-frame clones, and not every one. This sample has roughly 36,000 clones, with roughly 32% found just once. The source of this sequence is a human donor with melanoma. The material was tumor tissue (inferred from file names), obtained from a patient given nivolumab and ipilimumab in sequence. The chain combines TRBV6-8 with TRBJ1-2, with D maybe TRBD1 (5 bases). The CDR3 here is CASSDEGRWYTF. The CDR3 DNA sequence: TGTGCCAGCAGTGATGAGGGGCGGTGGTACACCTTC.